This TCR beta chain was captured by sequencing in a study of shared clonotypes between healthy human individuals (dated by TCRdb to about 2020). Broadly, across the study: The cohort comprised a couple of women and a few men aged 18 to 49 years. Per donor, three plates each were used for CD4 naive and CD4 memory, two for CD8 naive, and one for CD8 memory. The study deeply sequenced blood TCR repertoires of about five healthy adults to estimate repertoire size and the extent of clonotype sharing between individuals. To increase sequencing depth and limit assay-specific biases, TCR repertoire library preparation and sequencing were carried out by different laboratories using diverse techniques. Leukapheresis yielded between about 0.94 and 9.5 billion PBMCs per donor. General conclusions and limits of the study: Because the study included a small number of donors, the genetic and exposure-history diversity represented was limited. Sampling was limited to blood, and TCR repertoires in tissue likely differ from TCR repertoires in blood. Clonotypes shared by all four sorted-subset donors showed higher generation probabilities than non-shared clonotypes. Based on pairwise subsampling, the degree of clonotype sharing among donors was expected to be affected by sequencing depth. Even with the large sequencing depth, rarefaction of the sorted-subset datasets indicated that sequencing was incomplete. Naive subsets generally had larger estimated clonotype richness than memory subsets. When a few donors were compared, the shared fraction of clonotypes was about 5% for naive CD4, around 4% for naive CD8, 2.3% for memory CD4, and 0.3% to 0.5% for memory CD8.

Including cysteine and phenylalanine, the CDR3 has 16 amino acids. Only CDR3 DNA is held: 48 bases, read in frame from base 1. V is trimmed back by 6 bases and J by 3 bases, and the junction contains 11 bases that no gene match accounts for. Taken from the germline V gene, the CDR1 and CDR2 loops are WSHSY and SAAADI. Using the deep immunoSEQ assay, TCR CDR3 regions were amplified from genomic DNA by multiplex PCR. Extracted genomic DNA from each cell subset was distributed evenly across all wells of several immunoSEQ 96-well plates, and each plate was treated as a replicate. Each replicate PCR for sorted subsets received around 210 ng genomic DNA, equal to roughly 30,000 T cell genomes. Purified libraries were quantified with a Qubit 3.0 fluorometer, sized on a Bioanalyzer 2100, and re-quantified with the KAPA Library Quantification kit. Every immunoSEQ 96-well plate was sequenced on a dedicated single-read 150-cycle Illumina NextSeq 550 flow cell. As for the original processing: Because only junctional sequences without quality scores were contained in the immunoSEQ output, filtering matching that applied to full-length reads could not be performed. To assign V/J genes and CDR3, sequences were annotated using PyIR, a Python wrapper for IgBLAST v1.9, with IMGT germline references. Reads were removed for weak V/J assignments (E-value above 1e-6), missing CDR3, stop codons, out-of-frame junctions, or ambiguous translated residues. V3J clonotypes were defined as sequences sharing an identical inferred V gene, J gene, and CDR3 amino acid sequence. Percentage overlap between repertoires was computed as shared unique clonotypes divided by the size of the smaller repertoire. Repertoire richness was assessed with RTK rarefaction, the Chao1 estimator, and Recon v2.1 estimates of unobserved clonotypes. For all TCRbeta clonotypes obtained by the gDNA method from a few donors, generation probabilities were computed with OLGA. Entries here come from immuneACCESS through TCRdb and include only in-frame sequences with V and J called. Some clones fail to appear in such tables; in the studies checked, an unresolved V gene covers under half of the shortfall, and the cause of the remainder is unknown. Clone size and V and J calls were adopted from that table, with D and trimming inferred from the DNA. The sample has about 820,000 clones on record, around 93% of them singletons. Of the sample, 20% to 30% is held by the ten largest clones.

CD8 naive samples were CD45RO-negative cells positively selected for CCR7, giving a CD45RA+CCR7+ population that excluded TemRA cells. The donors were healthy, HIV-negative adults who had no recently reported acute infections or vaccinations. Only Caucasian adults living in Nashville, Tennessee, USA were represented among the donors. Blood was collected by leukapheresis, and PBMCs were isolated by Ficoll-Histopaque density gradient centrifugation and then cryopreserved in liquid nitrogen vapor phase. Purity and quantity of every magnetically sorted T cell population were checked by analytical flow cytometry. Each sorted fraction had its genomic DNA isolated and then quantified by UV absorbance on a Nanodrop 2000c. Regarding this clone: Its antigen is still unknown. There are no base qualities to consult, and no much larger clone falls within one base.

The rearrangement joined TRBV10-2 to TRBJ2-7; TRBD2 aligns with 10 central bases. Sequenced: naive CD8+ T cells sorted from blood. Interpreted using the paper, the cell subset or site label stands for: CD45RA+CCR7+. The TCR comes from a man in his thirties or forties in good health. The nucleotide sequence reads TGCGCCAGCAGGAACCCAAGCGGGAGGGATATCTACGAGCAGTACTTC. The resulting protein is CASRNPSGRDIYEQYF.